The entry below gives a single T cell receptor (beta chain) sequence along with its context. Original data processing: Reference gene primer amplification yielded estimated nucleated cell counts. Sequencing was performed with immunoSEQ multiplex PCR; in TCRdb, only in-frame clones are kept and a portion is missing. From that table come the V and J calls and clone size; the DNA was used to work out D and trimming. This sample has 200,000 to 300,000 clones, with over 80% found just once. This sample was taken from a study of blood T cell repertoires in COVID-19. Study details: The United States, Italy and Spain were the sources of the acute and convalescent COVID-19 samples. T cells, B-cell-depleted T cells, or PBMCs provided the cDNA or gDNA that served as material.

Germline V gene data show CDR1 as SGHDT and CDR2 as YYEEEE. This CDR3 comprises 16 residues. Trimming took 4 bases from V and 0 from J, leaving 16 bases between them. This clonotype was sampled from a young man who had recovered from COVID-19. Sequenced input: peripheral blood. This chain connects TRBV5-6 to TRBJ1-2, with D perhaps matching TRBD1 (5 bases). The CDR3 spells CASSAGVQAANYGYTF. In nucleotides, the CDR3 is TGTGCCAGCAGCGCGGGGGTGCAGGCGGCTAACTATGGCTACACCTTC.